Listed below are T cell receptor beta chains from one sample, sequenced in a study of Tregs in tolerant kidney transplant recipients. Produced via immunoSEQ multiplex PCR; TCRdb's table is partial and in-frame only. This sample has some 65,000 clones, with around 84% found just once. The sequenced material came from CD4+ T cells from blood. These TCRs come from a human donor in good health. Each CDR3 is given with its conserved first and last residue. Some rows mark clone size as missing; the rest say once, few, many or name a class of expanded clone.

clone size	V gene	CDR3 protein
NA	TRBV18	CASSPQNRGSYGYTF
NA	TRBV5-4	CASSFRNKTQYF
few	TRBV12-5	CAAASPTGGAGLGGYTF
NA	TRBV19	CASTYSYGTLKGYTF
NA	TRBV5-4	CASSWGTSGNQETQYF
few	TRBV19	CASSGIGTGKQETQYF
NA	TRBV19	CASSPLAGVTDTQYF
NA	TRBV7-2	CASSLEGGRAYNEQFF
NA	TRBV11-3	CASSFGQGSDEQYF
NA	TRBV5-1	CASRTLAKNIQYF
NA	TRBV30	CAWTEGGRRQSAPQHF
NA	TRBV5-1	CASSFRGGETQYF
NA	TRBV4-2	CASSQDPIGGLATTDTQYF
NA	TRBV4-3	CASSRHRQARQPQHF
NA	TRBV25-1	CASSDRTGRYEQYF
NA	TRBV7-6	CADGESGLAADNEQFF
NA	TRBV5-4	CASSFPGQGGTEAFF
NA	TRBV4-1	CASSPGLAGVIGEQFF